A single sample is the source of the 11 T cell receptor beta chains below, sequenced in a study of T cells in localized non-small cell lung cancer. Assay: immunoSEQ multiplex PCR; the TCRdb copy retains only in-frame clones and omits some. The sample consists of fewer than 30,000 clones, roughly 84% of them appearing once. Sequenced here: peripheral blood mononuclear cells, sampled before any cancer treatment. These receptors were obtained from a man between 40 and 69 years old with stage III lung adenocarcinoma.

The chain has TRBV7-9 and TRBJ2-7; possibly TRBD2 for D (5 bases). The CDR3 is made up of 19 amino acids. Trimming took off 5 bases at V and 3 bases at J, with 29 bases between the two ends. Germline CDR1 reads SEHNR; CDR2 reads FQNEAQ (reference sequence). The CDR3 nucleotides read TGTGCCAGCAGCCCACCCACGGGCCCACCGGGGTTGTTTTGCTACGAGCAGTACTTC. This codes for CASSPPTGPPGLFCYEQYF.

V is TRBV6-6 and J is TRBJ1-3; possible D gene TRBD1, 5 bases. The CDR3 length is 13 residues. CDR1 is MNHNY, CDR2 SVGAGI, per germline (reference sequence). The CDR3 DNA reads TGTGCAACCTCCCAAGGGGTTGGAAACACCATATATTTT. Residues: CATSQGVGNTIYF.

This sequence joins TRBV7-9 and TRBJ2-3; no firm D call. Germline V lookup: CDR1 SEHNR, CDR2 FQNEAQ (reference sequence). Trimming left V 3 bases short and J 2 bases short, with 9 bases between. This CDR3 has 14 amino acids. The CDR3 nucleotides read TGTGCCAGCAGCTTTACCGGACCCACAGATACGCAGTATTTT. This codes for CASSFTGPTDTQYF.

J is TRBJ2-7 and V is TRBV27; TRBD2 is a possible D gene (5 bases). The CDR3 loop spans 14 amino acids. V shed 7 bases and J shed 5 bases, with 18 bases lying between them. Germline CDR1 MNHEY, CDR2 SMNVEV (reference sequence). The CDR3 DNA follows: TGTGCCAGCACGTGGATAAGGATAGCGCACGAGCAGTACTTC. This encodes CASTWIRIAHEQYF.

CDR3 bases: TGTGCCAGCAGCCAAGGGGCGCGAAACACCATATATTTT. This codes for CASSQGARNTIYF. The chain is built from TRBV14 and TRBJ1-3, with D unresolved. V gave up 1 base and J gave up 5 bases, with 6 bases separating them. The germline CDR1 and CDR2 sequences are SGHDN and FVKESK. The CDR3 is 13 residues long. The complete variable domain, with remaining parts taken from reference TRBV14 and TRBJ1-3, reads EAGVTQFPSHSVIEKGQTVTLRCDPISGHDNLYWYRRVMGKEIKFLLHFVKESKQDESGMPNNRFLAERTGGTYSTLKVQPAELEDSGVYFCASSQGARNTIYFGEGSWLTVV.

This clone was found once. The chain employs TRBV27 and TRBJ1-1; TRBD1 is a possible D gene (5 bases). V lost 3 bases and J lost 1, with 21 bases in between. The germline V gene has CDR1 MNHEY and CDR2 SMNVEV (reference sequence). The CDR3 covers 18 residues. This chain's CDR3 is CASSFGGVRGRENTEAFF. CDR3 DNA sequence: TGTGCCAGCAGTTTCGGGGGAGTGAGAGGAAGGGAGAACACTGAAGCTTTCTTT.

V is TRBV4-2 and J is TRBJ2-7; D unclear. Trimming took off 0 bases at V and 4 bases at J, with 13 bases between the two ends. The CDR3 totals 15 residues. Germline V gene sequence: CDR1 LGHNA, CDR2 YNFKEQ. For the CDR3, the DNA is TGTGCCAGCAGCCAAGATCCCCAAGCGCGGTACGAGCAGTACTTC. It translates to CASSQDPQARYEQYF.

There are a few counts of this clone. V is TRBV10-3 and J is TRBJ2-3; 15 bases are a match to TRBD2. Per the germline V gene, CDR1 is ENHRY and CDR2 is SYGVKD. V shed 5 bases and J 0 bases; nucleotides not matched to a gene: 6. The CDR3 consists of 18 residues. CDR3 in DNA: TGTGCCATCAGTAAAGGACTAGCGGGGGGGATAAGCACAGATACGCAGTATTTT. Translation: CAISKGLAGGISTDTQYF.

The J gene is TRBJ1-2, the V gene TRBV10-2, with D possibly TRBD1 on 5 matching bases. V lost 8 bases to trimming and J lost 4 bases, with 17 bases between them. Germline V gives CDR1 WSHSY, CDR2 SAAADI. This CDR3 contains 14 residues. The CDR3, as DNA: TGCGCCAGCCTCAAGACAGTGAATTCCTATGGCTACACCTTC. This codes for CASLKTVNSYGYTF.

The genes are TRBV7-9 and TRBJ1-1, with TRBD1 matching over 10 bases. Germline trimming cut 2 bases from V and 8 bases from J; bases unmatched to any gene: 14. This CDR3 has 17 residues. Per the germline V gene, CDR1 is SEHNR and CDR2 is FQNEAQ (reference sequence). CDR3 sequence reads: CASSLRTPGQGLGEAFF. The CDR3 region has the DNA TGTGCCAGCAGCTTAAGAACCCCGGGACAGGGGTTGGGCGAAGCTTTCTTT.

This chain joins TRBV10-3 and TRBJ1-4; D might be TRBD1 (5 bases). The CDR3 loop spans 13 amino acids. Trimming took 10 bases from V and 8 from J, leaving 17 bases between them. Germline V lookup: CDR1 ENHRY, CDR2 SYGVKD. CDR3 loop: CASLDKSREKLFF. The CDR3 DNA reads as TGTGCCAGTCTGGACAAAAGTCGAGAAAAACTGTTTTTT.